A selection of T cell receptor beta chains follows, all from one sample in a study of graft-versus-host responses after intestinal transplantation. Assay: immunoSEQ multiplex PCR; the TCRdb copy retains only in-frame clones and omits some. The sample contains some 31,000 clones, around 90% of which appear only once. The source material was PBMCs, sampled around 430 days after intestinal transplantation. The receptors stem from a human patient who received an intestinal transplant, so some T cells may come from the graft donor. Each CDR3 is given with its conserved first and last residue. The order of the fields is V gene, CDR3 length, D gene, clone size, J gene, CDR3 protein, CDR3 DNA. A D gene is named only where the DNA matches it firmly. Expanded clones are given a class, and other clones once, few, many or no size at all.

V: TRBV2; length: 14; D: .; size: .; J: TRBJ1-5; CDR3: CASSELGSNQPQHF; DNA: TGTGCCAGCAGTGAGTTGGGGAGCAATCAGCCCCAGCATTTT
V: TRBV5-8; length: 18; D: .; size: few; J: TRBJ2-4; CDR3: CASSLALFGLGAKNIQYF; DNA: TGTGCCAGCAGCTTGGCCCTCTTCGGGCTGGGGGCCAAAAACATTCAGTACTTC
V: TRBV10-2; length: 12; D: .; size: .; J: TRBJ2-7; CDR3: CASSESIYEQYF; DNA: TGCGCCAGCAGTGAGTCGATCTACGAGCAGTACTTC
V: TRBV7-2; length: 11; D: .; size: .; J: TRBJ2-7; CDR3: CASSLGREQYF; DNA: TGTGCCAGCAGCTTAGGTCGCGAGCAGTACTTC
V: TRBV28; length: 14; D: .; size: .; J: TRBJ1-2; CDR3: CASSFPGTVYGYTF; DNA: TGTGCCAGCAGTTTCCCTGGGACTGTCTATGGCTACACCTTC
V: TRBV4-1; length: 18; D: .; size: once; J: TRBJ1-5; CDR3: CASSQVLVSELGNQPQHF; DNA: TGCGCCAGCAGCCAAGTTCTAGTATCGGAACTTGGCAATCAGCCCCAGCATTTT
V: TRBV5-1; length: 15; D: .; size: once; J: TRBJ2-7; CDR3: CASSLYGGLTYEQYF; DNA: TGCGCCAGCAGCTTATACGGCGGTCTAACCTACGAGCAGTACTTC
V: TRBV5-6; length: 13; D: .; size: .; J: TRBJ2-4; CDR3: CASSTKTVLVQYF; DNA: TGTGCCAGCAGCACCAAGACAGTATTGGTTCAGTACTTC
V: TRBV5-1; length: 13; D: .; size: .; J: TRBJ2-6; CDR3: CASRGTGTNVLTF; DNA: TGCGCCAGCAGAGGGACTGGGACCAACGTCCTGACTTTC
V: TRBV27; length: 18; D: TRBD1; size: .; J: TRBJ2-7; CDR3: CASSLRVVVGGNSHEQYF; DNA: TGTGCCAGCAGTTTACGGGTCGTGGTAGGGGGCAATTCCCACGAGCAGTACTTC
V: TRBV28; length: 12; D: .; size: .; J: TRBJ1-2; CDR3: CASSLDSSGYTF; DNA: TGTGCCAGCAGTTTGGATTCCAGCGGCTACACCTTC
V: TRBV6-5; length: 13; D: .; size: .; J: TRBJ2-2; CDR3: CASLQSNTGELFF; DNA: TGTGCCAGCCTCCAGTCGAACACCGGGGAGCTGTTTTTT
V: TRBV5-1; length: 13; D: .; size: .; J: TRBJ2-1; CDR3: CASSVDPRHEQFF; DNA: TGCGCCAGCAGCGTCGACCCTAGGCACGAGCAGTTCTTC
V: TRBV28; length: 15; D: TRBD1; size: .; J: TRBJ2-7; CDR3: CASSPGQELSYEQYF; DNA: TGTGCCAGCAGCCCTGGACAGGAACTCTCCTACGAGCAGTACTTC
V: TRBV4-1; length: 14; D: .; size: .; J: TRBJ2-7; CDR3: CASSQVDSVYEQYF; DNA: TGCGCCAGCAGCCAAGTAGACAGTGTTTACGAGCAGTACTTC
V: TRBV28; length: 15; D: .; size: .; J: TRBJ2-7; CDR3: CASTPTPGPTYEQYF; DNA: TGTGCCAGCACTCCAACGCCGGGGCCTACCTACGAGCAGTACTTC
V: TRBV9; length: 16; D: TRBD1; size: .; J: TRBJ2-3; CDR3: CASSEDRVGRTDTQYF; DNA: TGTGCCAGCAGCGAAGACAGGGTCGGGCGCACAGATACGCAGTATTTT
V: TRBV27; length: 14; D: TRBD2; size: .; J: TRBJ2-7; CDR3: CASSRTSGSYEQYF; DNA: TGTGCCAGCAGTCGGACTAGCGGGAGCTACGAGCAGTACTTC
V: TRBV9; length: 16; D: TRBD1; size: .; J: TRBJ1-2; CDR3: CASSPWTGGISDGYTF; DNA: TGTGCCAGCAGCCCTTGGACAGGGGGCATCTCTGATGGCTACACCTTC
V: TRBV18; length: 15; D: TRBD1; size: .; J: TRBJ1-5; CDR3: CASSPRDRANQPQHF; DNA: TGTGCCAGCTCACCACGGGACAGGGCGAATCAGCCCCAGCATTTT